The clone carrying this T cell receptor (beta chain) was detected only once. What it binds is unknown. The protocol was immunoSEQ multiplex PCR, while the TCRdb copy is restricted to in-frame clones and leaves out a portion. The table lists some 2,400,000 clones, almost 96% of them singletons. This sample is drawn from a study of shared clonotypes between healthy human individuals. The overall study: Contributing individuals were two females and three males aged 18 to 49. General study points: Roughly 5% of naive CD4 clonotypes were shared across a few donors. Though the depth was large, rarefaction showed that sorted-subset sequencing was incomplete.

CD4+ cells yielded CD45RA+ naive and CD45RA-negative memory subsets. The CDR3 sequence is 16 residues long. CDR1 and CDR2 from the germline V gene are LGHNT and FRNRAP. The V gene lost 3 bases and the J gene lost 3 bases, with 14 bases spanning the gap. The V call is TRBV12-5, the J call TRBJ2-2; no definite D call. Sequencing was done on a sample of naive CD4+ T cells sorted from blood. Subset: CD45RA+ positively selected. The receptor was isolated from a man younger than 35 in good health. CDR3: CASGFHRLWDTGELFF. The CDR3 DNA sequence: TGTGCTAGTGGTTTCCACCGCCTTTGGGACACCGGGGAGCTGTTTTTT.